Below are 2 T cell receptor beta chains sequenced from a single sample in a study of blood T cells in healthy people across ages. The second PCR ran about 6 to 12 cycles with a sample-barcoded 5' primer and J-beta primers. In TCRdb, the 5' RACE reads were re-called with MiXCR into one record per CDR3 protein. Among over a million distinct CDR3 sequences listed, 59% were seen once. The material sequenced was blood. These receptor sequences come from a man in his late teens or twenties in good health.

The chain has TRBV5-1 and TRBJ1-4; D gene unclear. Germline assignment: CDR1 SGHRS and CDR2 YFSETQ. V lost 0 bases to trimming and J lost 5 bases, with 8 bases between them. CDR3 size: 14 residues. For the CDR3, the DNA is TGCGCCAGCAGCTTGGATTGGAAAAATGAAAAACTGTTTTTT. It yields the protein CASSLDWKNEKLFF.

The V call is TRBV20-1, the J call TRBJ2-1, with D unclear. This CDR3 contains 14 residues. V gave up 3 bases and J gave up 4 bases, with 13 bases separating them. The V gene's germline CDR1 is DFQATT and CDR2 SNEGSKA (reference sequence). CDR3 nucleotide sequence: TGCAGTGCTAGTTCCCCTAGGCTGTACAATGAGCAGTTCTTC. Translating gives CSASSPRLYNEQFF.